The T cell receptor beta chain described here comes from a study of T-cell memory formation after mild COVID-19. General study findings and limits: A balance of CD4 and CD8 characterized clones contracting day 15 to 85, whereas later expanders leaned CD4+.

5'RACE with constant-segment primers built TCRalpha and TCRbeta cDNA libraries with UMIs. TCRdb re-derived calls from the 5' RACE reads in MiXCR, one entry per CDR3 protein. The sample has hundreds of thousands of distinct CDR3 sequences, roughly 18% seen once. As regards this clonotype: Its matching antigen is unknown.

The receptor was isolated from an adult woman who had mild COVID-19 (a few samples of this study predate the infection). Cell type and time point are not known. The sequenced material came from PBMCs or a T cell subset sorted from them (not recorded which).

CDR3 DNA: TGTGCCACCAGTGATTTTGGTTATGGCTACACCTTC. It codes for CATSDFGYGYTF. The rearrangement joins TRBV24-1 to TRBJ1-2; D gene ambiguous. V was shortened by 1 base and J by 5 bases, with 4 bases between the two germline ends. CDR3 length: 12 residues. Germline V lookup: CDR1 KGHDR, CDR2 SFDVKD.